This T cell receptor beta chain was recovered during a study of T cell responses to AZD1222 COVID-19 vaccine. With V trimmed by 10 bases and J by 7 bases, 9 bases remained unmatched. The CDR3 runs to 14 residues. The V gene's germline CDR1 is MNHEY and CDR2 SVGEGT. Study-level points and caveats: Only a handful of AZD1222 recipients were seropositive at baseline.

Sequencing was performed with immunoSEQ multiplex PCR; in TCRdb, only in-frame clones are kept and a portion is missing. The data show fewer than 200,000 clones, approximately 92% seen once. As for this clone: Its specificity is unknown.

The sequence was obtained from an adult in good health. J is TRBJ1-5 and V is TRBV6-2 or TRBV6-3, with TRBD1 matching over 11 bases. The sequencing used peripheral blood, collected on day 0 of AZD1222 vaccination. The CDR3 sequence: CATTPGQGVQPQHF. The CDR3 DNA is TGTGCCACCACCCCGGGACAGGGGGTACAGCCCCAGCATTTT.